The rows below give T cell receptor beta chains drawn from one sample of a study of blood T cell repertoires in COVID-19. TCRdb's copy holds only in-frame clones and misses some; the assay was immunoSEQ multiplex PCR. The sample holds roughly 250,000 clones, approximately 78% seen once. Input material: peripheral blood. The receptors were sampled from a woman in her sixties with active or convalescent COVID-19. Both conserved end residues are part of each CDR3. D genes are given only for firm matches. Clone size, where shown, is once, few, many, or a class for clones that have expanded.

>TRBD1|TRBJ1-1|NA|TRBV18
TGTGCCACCTCACCGGGGACAGGGGGCGAAGTGAACACTGAAGCTTTCTTT
CATSPGTGGEVNTEAFF
>NA|TRBJ2-1|NA|TRBV7-8
TGTGCCAGCAGCTTTTCAGGGCTTAATGAGCAGTTCTTC
CASSFSGLNEQFF
>NA|TRBJ1-5|NA|TRBV20-1
TGCAGTGCTAGTCGGGAAGGAAGCAATCAGCCCCAGCATTTT
CSASREGSNQPQHF
>NA|TRBJ1-3|NA|TRBV6-1
TGTGCCAGCAGTGAATTAGCTGGAAACACCATATATTTT
CASSELAGNTIYF
>NA|TRBJ1-5|once|TRBV19
TGTGCCAGTAGTAAAAAAGGGGTGAATAGCAATCAGCCCCAGCATTTT
CASSKKGVNSNQPQHF
>TRBD1|TRBJ1-5|NA|TRBV14
TGTGCCAGCAGCTTGACAGGGGCCGGGCAGCCCCAGCATTTT
CASSLTGAGQPQHF
>NA|TRBJ2-3|NA|TRBV7-9
TGTGCCAGCAGCTTATTCCTAGCGAGCACAGATACGCAGTATTTT
CASSLFLASTDTQYF
>TRBD1|TRBJ1-4|few|TRBV27
TGTGCCAGCAGTTTAGACTCTTCTACGACAGGGTTAGGTGAAAAACTGTTTTTT
CASSLDSSTTGLGEKLFF
>NA|TRBJ1-3|NA|TRBV5-1
TGCGCCAGCAGCTTGGCCAGTTCTGGAAACACCATATATTTT
CASSLASSGNTIYF
>NA|TRBJ2-7|NA|TRBV3-1/TRBV3-2
TGTGCCAGCAGCCTCGGACTGATCGAGTACTTC
CASSLGLIEYF
>TRBD2|TRBJ2-1|NA|TRBV7-6
TGTGCCAGCAGCTTAGTAGCGGGGGGACGAAATGAGCAGTTCTTC
CASSLVAGGRNEQFF
>NA|TRBJ2-2|NA|TRBV12-3/TRBV12-4
TGTGCCAGCAGTCGGTCTGCCGGGGAGCTGTTTTTT
CASSRSAGELFF
>NA|TRBJ1-1|NA|TRBV3-1/TRBV3-2
TGTGCCAGCACCGTTGACAGGCCCCCTTCCTTTAACACTGAAGCTTTCTTT
CASTVDRPPSFNTEAFF
>TRBD1|TRBJ1-2|NA|TRBV11-2
TGTGCCAGCAGCTTAGGCCGGGCAGGGGGCGAGGGTGGCTACACCTTC
CASSLGRAGGEGGYTF
>TRBD1|TRBJ2-2|NA|TRBV18
TGTGCCAGCCGCGCAGGGGGCTCGGACACCGGGGAGCTGTTTTTT
CASRAGGSDTGELFF
>TRBD1|TRBJ1-2|many|TRBV6-5
TGTGCCAGCAGCCCGTCTACAGGGGACTATGGCTACACCTTC
CASSPSTGDYGYTF
>NA|TRBJ1-1|NA|TRBV1
TGCACCAGCAGCTACGGGCAACCTCGGGGCACTGAAGCTTTCTTT
CTSSYGQPRGTEAFF
>NA|TRBJ2-1|NA|TRBV11-2
TGTGCCAGCACCCGAGGAGGGGGGGGCTTTAATGAGCAGTTCTTC
CASTRGGGGFNEQFF
>NA|TRBJ1-1|NA|TRBV11-3
TGTGCCAGCAGCTTTAGAGGGTACACTGAAGCTTTCTTT
CASSFRGYTEAFF
>TRBD2|TRBJ2-7|NA|TRBV4-1
TGCGCCAGCAGCCAAGGGGCGGGGGGGCATTACGAGCAGTACTTC
CASSQGAGGHYEQYF
>TRBD2|TRBJ2-5|NA|TRBV15
TGTGCCACCAGCAGAGATATCGCGGGGGGGCGGGAGACCCAGTACTTC
CATSRDIAGGRETQYF
>NA|TRBJ1-1|few|TRBV3-1/TRBV3-2
TGTGCCAGCAGCCAATCGTTACAGCCCAACACTGAAGCTTTCTTT
CASSQSLQPNTEAFF
>NA|TRBJ2-7|NA|TRBV7-2
TGTGCCAGCAGCGCCCTAGGTTCGCAGTACTTC
CASSALGSQYF
>TRBD2|TRBJ2-3|NA|TRBV4-3
TGCGCCAGCAGCCGGACTAGCGGGGGGGCCGGGGCAGATACGCAGTATTTT
CASSRTSGGAGADTQYF